This TCR beta chain was captured by sequencing in a study of OX40 agonist ivuxolimab in advanced cancers. Study summary: People in dose escalation had one of these cancers: hepatocellular carcinoma, melanoma, renal cell or head and neck cancer.

The CDR3 is 15 residues long. Germline values: CDR1 SGHTA, CDR2 FQGNSA. Trimming took 3 bases from V and 0 from J, leaving 9 bases between them. Comments on this clone: Its specificity is unknown.

Generated by immunoSEQ multiplex PCR, the TCRdb table keeps only in-frame clones and is missing some. The repertoire consists of nearly 60,000 clones, with over 80% occurring once and the leading ten covering under 4%. Study-level findings and limits: At 0.1 to 3.0 mg/kg and by week 6, clonal expansion occurred in CD4+ and CD8+ blood T cells.

The specimen comprised CD4+ or CD8+ T cells sorted from blood, sampled in a trial of the OX40 agonist ivuxolimab. V usage is TRBV7-2 and J usage is TRBJ2-1; D unresolved. The TCR was taken from an adult with an advanced solid tumor such as melanoma, head and neck, liver or kidney cancer. CDR3 in amino acids: CASSLGISSYNEQFF. CDR3 nucleotides: TGTGCCAGCAGCTTGGGCATCAGCTCCTACAATGAGCAGTTCTTC. Based on the CDR3 plus reference TRBV7-2 and TRBJ2-1, the full variable domain is GAGVSQSPSNKVTEKGKDVELRCDPISGHTALYWYRQSLGQGLEFLIYFQGNSAPDKSGLPSDRFSAERTGGSVSTLTIQRTQQEDSAVYLCASSLGISSYNEQFFGPGTRLTVL.